The rows below give T cell receptor beta chains drawn from one sample of a study of cytotoxic CD8 clonotypes in ibrutinib-treated CLL. TCRdb's table, derived via immunoSEQ multiplex PCR, lists solely in-frame clones and lacks some. The sample contains around 150,000 clones, 70% to 90% of which appear only once. This specimen consisted of PBMCs, obtained at disease progression, from a patient treated with ibrutinib. The receptors shown here come from a human donor with chronic lymphocytic leukemia. CDR3s include the opening cysteine and the closing phenylalanine or tryptophan. The order of the fields is CDR3 length, V gene, J gene, clone size, D gene, CDR3 protein, CDR3 DNA. The D gene is left open where the match is weak. A clone size is listed for some rows: how often the clone was seen (once, few, many), or a class if it is expanded.

len: 17
v_gene: TRBV10-1
j_gene: TRBJ1-2
abundance: medium-sized
d_gene: -
CDR3aa: CASSESLGLNLSDGYTF
CDR3nt: TGCGCCAGCAGTGAGTCGTTGGGACTCAACCTAAGCGATGGCTACACCTTC

len: 17
v_gene: TRBV9
j_gene: TRBJ2-5
abundance: -
d_gene: -
CDR3aa: CASSATPSSSGGETQYF
CDR3nt: TGTGCCAGCAGCGCTACCCCGAGCTCCTCTGGAGGAGAGACCCAGTACTTC

len: 15
v_gene: TRBV7-9
j_gene: TRBJ1-1
abundance: -
d_gene: TRBD1
CDR3aa: CASSRNTGVNTEAFF
CDR3nt: TGTGCCAGCAGCCGCAACACAGGGGTGAACACTGAAGCTTTCTTT

len: 14
v_gene: TRBV5-4
j_gene: TRBJ2-7
abundance: once
d_gene: TRBD2
CDR3aa: CASSFSGSYYEQYF
CDR3nt: TGTGCCAGCAGCTTTAGCGGGAGTTACTACGAGCAGTACTTC

len: 13
v_gene: TRBV7-3
j_gene: TRBJ1-1
abundance: once
d_gene: -
CDR3aa: CASSLTGQLEAFF
CDR3nt: TGTGCCAGCAGCTTAACAGGACAGCTTGAAGCTTTCTTT

len: 13
v_gene: TRBV19
j_gene: TRBJ2-7
abundance: -
d_gene: TRBD2
CDR3aa: CASRTSGNYEQYF
CDR3nt: TGTGCCAGTAGGACTAGCGGAAACTACGAGCAGTACTTC

len: 17
v_gene: TRBV4-2
j_gene: TRBJ1-5
abundance: -
d_gene: -
CDR3aa: CASSQGGGDGSGQPQHF
CDR3nt: TGTGCCAGCAGCCAAGGAGGGGGAGACGGTAGTGGGCAGCCCCAGCATTTT

len: 14
v_gene: TRBV6-1
j_gene: TRBJ1-5
abundance: -
d_gene: -
CDR3aa: CASTQEYSNQPQHF
CDR3nt: TGTGCCAGTACACAGGAGTATAGCAATCAGCCCCAGCATTTT

len: 15
v_gene: TRBV6-1
j_gene: TRBJ2-2
abundance: once
d_gene: TRBD1
CDR3aa: CASIDGTGAIGELFF
CDR3nt: TGTGCCAGCATCGATGGGACAGGGGCTATCGGGGAGCTGTTTTTT

len: 16
v_gene: TRBV7-9
j_gene: TRBJ2-1
abundance: -
d_gene: TRBD2
CDR3aa: CASLPLAGGSYNEQFF
CDR3nt: TGTGCCAGCCTTCCGCTAGCGGGGGGATCCTACAATGAGCAGTTCTTC

len: 16
v_gene: TRBV27
j_gene: TRBJ2-3
abundance: once
d_gene: -
CDR3aa: CASVDPWDGSTDTQYF
CDR3nt: TGTGCCAGCGTGGATCCCTGGGACGGAAGCACAGATACGCAGTATTTT

len: 16
v_gene: TRBV7-9
j_gene: TRBJ2-7
abundance: -
d_gene: TRBD1
CDR3aa: CASSATRDRVLHEQYF
CDR3nt: TGTGCCAGCAGCGCAACCCGGGACAGGGTTCTCCACGAGCAGTACTTC

len: 16
v_gene: TRBV4-1
j_gene: TRBJ2-4
abundance: -
d_gene: -
CDR3aa: CASSQGQPLAKNIQYF
CDR3nt: TGCGCCAGCAGCCAAGGACAGCCCCTAGCCAAAAACATTCAGTACTTC

len: 14
v_gene: TRBV5-6
j_gene: TRBJ2-7
abundance: few
d_gene: -
CDR3aa: CASSQTGTSYEQYF
CDR3nt: TGTGCCAGCAGCCAGACAGGTACTTCCTACGAGCAGTACTTC

len: 11
v_gene: TRBV29-1
j_gene: TRBJ1-2
abundance: -
d_gene: -
CDR3aa: CSVGGAGGYTF
CDR3nt: TGCAGCGTTGGAGGGGCAGGTGGCTACACCTTC

len: 16
v_gene: TRBV4-1
j_gene: TRBJ2-7
abundance: -
d_gene: TRBD2
CDR3aa: CASSSESGIPNYEQYF
CDR3nt: TGCGCCAGCAGCTCTGAAAGCGGGATCCCCAACTACGAGCAGTACTTC

len: 15
v_gene: TRBV15
j_gene: TRBJ1-1
abundance: -
d_gene: -
CDR3aa: CATSPRTVPNTEAFF
CDR3nt: TGTGCCACCAGCCCAAGGACGGTCCCGAACACTGAAGCTTTCTTT

len: 17
v_gene: TRBV7-3
j_gene: TRBJ2-5
abundance: -
d_gene: TRBD2
CDR3aa: CASSLRPGSSGLETQYF
CDR3nt: TGTGCCAGCAGCTTAAGGCCTGGGTCTAGCGGGCTGGAGACCCAGTACTTC

len: 17
v_gene: TRBV5-1
j_gene: TRBJ2-1
abundance: -
d_gene: TRBD1
CDR3aa: CASSQPREGANYNEQFF
CDR3nt: TGCGCCAGCAGCCAACCCCGTGAGGGGGCGAATTACAATGAGCAGTTCTTC

len: 14
v_gene: TRBV6-1
j_gene: TRBJ2-1
abundance: -
d_gene: TRBD2
CDR3aa: CASQLAGGPYEQFF
CDR3nt: TGTGCCAGCCAACTAGCGGGAGGGCCGTATGAGCAGTTCTTC

len: 15
v_gene: TRBV7-3
j_gene: TRBJ2-5
abundance: -
d_gene: -
CDR3aa: CASSFASGSGETQYF
CDR3nt: TGTGCCAGCAGCTTTGCCTCAGGGTCCGGAGAGACCCAGTACTTC

len: 15
v_gene: TRBV18
j_gene: TRBJ2-1
abundance: -
d_gene: -
CDR3aa: CASSPPTARGNEQFF
CDR3nt: TGTGCCAGCTCACCACCGACCGCTAGGGGTAATGAGCAGTTCTTC

len: 11
v_gene: TRBV29-1
j_gene: TRBJ2-5
abundance: -
d_gene: -
CDR3aa: CSVVLRETQYF
CDR3nt: TGCAGCGTTGTGTTAAGAGAGACCCAGTACTTC

len: 13
v_gene: TRBV28
j_gene: TRBJ1-2
abundance: -
d_gene: -
CDR3aa: CASSLTPRHGYTF
CDR3nt: TGTGCCAGCAGTTTGACCCCTCGGCACGGCTACACCTTC

len: 15
v_gene: TRBV5-8
j_gene: TRBJ1-4
abundance: -
d_gene: -
CDR3aa: CASSYGTGEGEKLFF
CDR3nt: TGTGCCAGCAGCTACGGGACCGGGGAGGGTGAAAAACTGTTTTTT

len: 15
v_gene: TRBV19
j_gene: TRBJ1-2
abundance: once
d_gene: TRBD1
CDR3aa: CASSLGTGTISGYTF
CDR3nt: TGTGCCAGTAGTTTAGGGACAGGGACTATTTCCGGCTACACCTTC

len: 14
v_gene: TRBV7-2
j_gene: TRBJ1-3
abundance: -
d_gene: -
CDR3aa: CASSPVGSGNTIYF
CDR3nt: TGTGCCAGCAGCCCAGTGGGGTCTGGAAACACCATATATTTT

len: 17
v_gene: TRBV11-2
j_gene: TRBJ2-2
abundance: once
d_gene: TRBD2
CDR3aa: CASSPRPLAVNTGELFF
CDR3nt: TGTGCCAGCAGCCCGCGCCCCCTAGCGGTCAACACCGGGGAGCTGTTTTTT

len: 15
v_gene: TRBV28
j_gene: TRBJ2-7
abundance: -
d_gene: TRBD2
CDR3aa: CASSLTSGTKREQYF
CDR3nt: TGTGCCAGCAGTCTAACTAGCGGGACCAAGCGAGAGCAGTACTTC

len: 11
v_gene: TRBV10-3
j_gene: TRBJ2-1
abundance: -
d_gene: -
CDR3aa: CAISARSEQFF
CDR3nt: TGTGCCATCAGCGCCCGGAGTGAGCAGTTCTTC

len: 11
v_gene: TRBV5-4
j_gene: TRBJ2-5
abundance: -
d_gene: -
CDR3aa: CASSNQATQYF
CDR3nt: TGTGCCAGCAGCAATCAGGCGACCCAGTACTTC

len: 12
v_gene: TRBV30
j_gene: TRBJ2-7
abundance: -
d_gene: -
CDR3aa: CATETVSYEQYF
CDR3nt: TGTGCAACAGAAACAGTTTCCTACGAGCAGTACTTC

len: 13
v_gene: TRBV7-2
j_gene: TRBJ2-3
abundance: -
d_gene: -
CDR3aa: CASSLAATDTQYF
CDR3nt: TGTGCCAGCAGCTTAGCGGCTACAGATACGCAGTATTTT

len: 11
v_gene: TRBV2
j_gene: TRBJ1-1
abundance: -
d_gene: -
CDR3aa: CASRMNTEAFF
CDR3nt: TGTGCCAGCAGGATGAACACTGAAGCTTTCTTT

len: 16
v_gene: TRBV18
j_gene: TRBJ2-2
abundance: -
d_gene: TRBD1
CDR3aa: CASSPLQGTNTGELFF
CDR3nt: TGTGCCAGCTCACCCCTACAGGGGACGAACACCGGGGAGCTGTTTTTT

len: 15
v_gene: TRBV28
j_gene: TRBJ2-7
abundance: -
d_gene: TRBD2
CDR3aa: CASSESGRSSYEQYF
CDR3nt: TGTGCCAGCAGTGAGAGCGGGAGAAGCTCCTACGAGCAGTACTTC

len: 19
v_gene: TRBV18
j_gene: TRBJ2-7
abundance: -
d_gene: -
CDR3aa: CASSPPSGAGAFLRSGQYF
CDR3nt: TGTGCCAGCTCACCACCAAGTGGGGCAGGAGCTTTTCTACGATCGGGGCAGTACTTC

len: 15
v_gene: TRBV4-2
j_gene: TRBJ2-7
abundance: once
d_gene: TRBD2
CDR3aa: CASSQALADIYEQYF
CDR3nt: TGTGCCAGCAGCCAAGCACTAGCGGATATCTACGAGCAGTACTTC

len: 15
v_gene: TRBV25-1
j_gene: TRBJ2-1
abundance: -
d_gene: -
CDR3aa: CASRSVNSAYNEQFF
CDR3nt: TGTGCCAGCAGATCAGTCAATTCCGCTTACAATGAGCAGTTCTTC

len: 13
v_gene: TRBV28
j_gene: TRBJ1-5
abundance: few
d_gene: -
CDR3aa: CASSSLQRDSQHF
CDR3nt: TGTGCCAGCAGTTCCCTCCAACGGGACTCCCAGCATTTT

len: 14
v_gene: TRBV30
j_gene: TRBJ2-1
abundance: -
d_gene: -
CDR3aa: CAWSQGHSYNEQFF
CDR3nt: TGTGCCTGGAGTCAGGGGCACTCCTACAATGAGCAGTTCTTC

len: 16
v_gene: TRBV12-5
j_gene: TRBJ2-3
abundance: -
d_gene: TRBD2
CDR3aa: CASGLGLAGAGDTQYF
CDR3nt: TGTGCTAGTGGTTTGGGACTAGCGGGAGCGGGAGATACGCAGTATTTT

len: 14
v_gene: TRBV5-6
j_gene: TRBJ2-7
abundance: -
d_gene: -
CDR3aa: CASNRERVSYEQYF
CDR3nt: TGTGCCAGCAATCGGGAGCGGGTGTCCTACGAGCAGTACTTC

len: 18
v_gene: TRBV7-2
j_gene: TRBJ2-2
abundance: -
d_gene: TRBD1
CDR3aa: CASSTSTGWGTNTGELFF
CDR3nt: TGTGCCAGCAGCACATCGACAGGGTGGGGTACGAACACCGGGGAGCTGTTTTTT

len: 14
v_gene: TRBV5-1
j_gene: TRBJ1-1
abundance: -
d_gene: -
CDR3aa: CASSPPQTNTEAFF
CDR3nt: TGCGCCAGCAGCCCCCCACAGACGAACACTGAAGCTTTCTTT

len: 18
v_gene: TRBV30
j_gene: TRBJ2-2
abundance: -
d_gene: TRBD1
CDR3aa: CAWSVRRGRGRRTGELFF
CDR3nt: TGTGCCTGGAGTGTACGTAGGGGCAGGGGGCGTCGTACCGGGGAGCTGTTTTTT

len: 17
v_gene: TRBV6-1
j_gene: TRBJ2-3
abundance: -
d_gene: TRBD2
CDR3aa: CASSEGTSGSGPDTQYF
CDR3nt: TGTGCCAGCAGTGAAGGAACGAGCGGGAGTGGCCCAGATACGCAGTATTTT

len: 16
v_gene: TRBV11-2
j_gene: TRBJ2-7
abundance: -
d_gene: -
CDR3aa: CASSLAPVSYSYEQYF
CDR3nt: TGTGCCAGCAGCTTGGCTCCGGTCAGCTACTCCTACGAGCAGTACTTC

len: 22
v_gene: TRBV18
j_gene: TRBJ1-5
abundance: -
d_gene: TRBD1
CDR3aa: CASSPSVSSVAGGLGSNQPQHF
CDR3nt: TGTGCCAGCTCACCCTCAGTATCCTCGGTGGCAGGGGGGCTCGGGAGCAATCAGCCCCAGCATTTT

len: 14
v_gene: TRBV7-9
j_gene: TRBJ1-1
abundance: -
d_gene: -
CDR3aa: CASSWEGPYTEAFF
CDR3nt: TGTGCCAGCAGCTGGGAGGGCCCGTACACTGAAGCTTTCTTT

len: 15
v_gene: TRBV29-1
j_gene: TRBJ2-1
abundance: -
d_gene: TRBD2
CDR3aa: CTGGRGTSGSNEQFF
CDR3nt: TGCACCGGCGGGAGAGGGACTAGCGGGAGTAATGAGCAGTTCTTC